The next 9 T cell receptor beta chains were all read from a single sample in a study of radiotherapy plus CTLA-4 blockade in lung cancer. Profiling relied on immunoSEQ multiplex PCR, and the TCRdb table lists in-frame clones only, not all of them. In the table there are 120,000 or so clones, around 75% of which are singletons. Sample: peripheral blood, taken from a patient treated with radiotherapy plus ipilimumab. These receptors came from a human donor with non-small cell lung cancer who had a partial response to radiotherapy plus ipilimumab.

The J gene is TRBJ1-4, the V gene TRBV27; 7 nucleotides align to TRBD1. V shed 5 bases, J shed 5 bases, and the junction held 5 bases outside the gene matches. Germline V CDR1 and CDR2: MNHEY, SMNVEV (reference sequence). CDR3 length: 14 amino acids. CDR3 sequence reads: CASSLYRGNEKLFF. CDR3 nucleotide sequence: TGTGCCAGCAGTCTCTACAGGGGCAATGAAAAACTGTTTTTT.

The V call is TRBV9, the J call TRBJ2-1; D might be TRBD1 (6 bases). Germline lookup yields CDR1 SGDLS and CDR2 YYNGEE. V lost 4 bases to trimming and J lost 8 bases, with 7 bases between them. The CDR3 is 11 amino acids. DNA of the CDR3: TGTGCCAGCAGCACAGGGTATGAGCAGTTCTTC. Protein product: CASSTGYEQFF.

V usage is TRBV5-1 and J usage is TRBJ2-3, with a tentative D call TRBD2 (6 bases). CDR1 is SGHRS, CDR2 YFSETQ, per germline. V was trimmed by 4 bases and J by 3 bases, leaving 33 bases between them. The CDR3 has 21 amino acids. The CDR3 here is CASSPGWGDPGWGVRTDTQYF. DNA of the CDR3: TGCGCCAGCAGCCCTGGGTGGGGGGACCCAGGGTGGGGCGTCCGGACAGATACGCAGTATTTT. Full variable domain (missing parts from reference TRBV5-1 and TRBJ2-3): KAGVTQTPRYLIKTRGQQVTLSCSPISGHRSVSWYQQTPGQGLQFLFEYFSETQRNKGNFPGRFSGRQFSNSRSEMNVSTLELGDSALYLCASSPGWGDPGWGVRTDTQYFGPGTRLTVL.

This clone came up a few times. This chain joins TRBV9 and TRBJ2-3; a weak D match, TRBD2 (6 bases). V was shortened by 3 bases and J by 0 bases, with 14 bases between the two germline ends. Per the germline V gene, CDR1 is SGDLS and CDR2 is YYNGEE. The CDR3 totals 16 residues. Written as DNA, the CDR3 is TGTGCCAGCAGCGGTAGTGGGGGGTCTAGCACAGATACGCAGTATTTT. Protein product: CASSGSGGSSTDTQYF.

The chain uses TRBV7-9 and TRBJ2-7; TRBD1 matches 9 bases. V lost 4 bases and J lost 5; bases outside the gene matches: 6. The germline CDR1 and CDR2 sequences are SEHNR and FQNEAQ (reference sequence). This CDR3 has 14 amino acids. This CDR3 is CASSWGQGVDEQYF. The DNA for the CDR3 is TGTGCCAGCAGCTGGGGACAGGGCGTCGACGAGCAGTACTTC.

This chain connects TRBV25-1 to TRBJ1-1; TRBD1 is a possible D gene (5 bases). V shed 8 bases and J shed 3 bases, with 16 bases lying between them. The CDR3 loop spans 14 amino acids. CDR1 is MGHDK and CDR2 is SYGVNS in the germline V gene. Here the CDR3 reads CASRPSGWDTEAFF. As DNA, the CDR3 is TGTGCCAGCCGTCCCTCAGGGTGGGACACTGAAGCTTTCTTT.

This clone has just a few counts. The chain uses TRBV28 and TRBJ1-1, with unresolved D. V lost 5 bases to trimming and J lost 5 bases, with 21 bases between them. CDR1 and CDR2 (germline): MDHEN, SYDVKM. This CDR3 comprises 16 residues. CDR3 DNA sequence: TGTGCCAGCAGTCCGTCGATTTTTGGCTCGGGGACTGAAGCTTTCTTT. This gives the protein CASSPSIFGSGTEAFF.

The V gene is TRBV6-1, the J gene TRBJ2-1; no firm D call. CDR1 MNHNS and CDR2 SASEGT come from the germline V gene. The germline V and J ends were trimmed by 7 bases and 8 bases, with 6 bases remaining between them. This CDR3 is built from 10 residues. DNA of the CDR3: TGTGCCAGCATGGGCGATGAGCAGTTCTTC. As protein: CASMGDEQFF.

The gene calls are TRBV7-6 and TRBJ1-2; 7 bases are shared with TRBD1. This CDR3 has 14 residues. The ends lost 5 bases at V and 8 bases at J; junction bases unmatched: 11. CDR1 SGHVS and CDR2 FNYEAQ come from the germline V gene. This CDR3 reads CASSPAGGGWGYTF. The DNA for the CDR3 is TGTGCCAGCAGCCCTGCAGGGGGTGGATGGGGCTACACCTTC. Looking up the rest from reference TRBV7-6 and TRBJ1-2 gives the full variable domain: GAGVSQSPRYKVTKRGQDVALRCDPISGHVSLYWYRQALGQGPEFLTYFNYEAQQDKSGLPNDRFSAERPEGSISTLTIQRTEQRDSAMYRCASSPAGGGWGYTFGSGTRLTVV.